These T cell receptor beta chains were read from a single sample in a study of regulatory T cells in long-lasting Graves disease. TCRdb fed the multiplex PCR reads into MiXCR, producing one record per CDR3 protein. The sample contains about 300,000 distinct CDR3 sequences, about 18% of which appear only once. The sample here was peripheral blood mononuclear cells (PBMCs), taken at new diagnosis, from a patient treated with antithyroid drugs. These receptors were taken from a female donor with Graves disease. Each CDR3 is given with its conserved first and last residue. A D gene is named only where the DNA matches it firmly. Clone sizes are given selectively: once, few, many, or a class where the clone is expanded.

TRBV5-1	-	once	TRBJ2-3	TGCGCCAGCCAGGAGGGGGCGGGACGCACAGATACGCAGTATTTT	CASQEGAGRTDTQYF
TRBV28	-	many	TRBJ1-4	TGTGCCAGCAGGACAACGAATGAAAAACTGTTTTTT	CASRTTNEKLFF
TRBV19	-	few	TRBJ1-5	TGTGCCAGTAGTATAGCCCGGGCGGAGCCCCAGCATTTT	CASSIARAEPQHF
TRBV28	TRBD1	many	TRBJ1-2	TGTGCCAGCAGCACCGGGACAGGCATGGTTATGGACTATGGCTACACCTTC	CASSTGTGMVMDYGYTF
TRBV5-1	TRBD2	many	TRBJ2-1	TGCGCCAGCAGCTTATTAAGCGGGAGTGTTTCTCTAAGCTCCTACAATGAGCAGTTCTTC	CASSLLSGSVSLSSYNEQFF
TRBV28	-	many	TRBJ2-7	TGTGCCAGCAGACCGCCGGGGCCCAACTACGAGCAGTACTTC	CASRPPGPNYEQYF
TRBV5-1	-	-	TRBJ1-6	TGCGCCAGCAGGGATTGGTCACCCCTCCACTTT	CASRDWSPLHF
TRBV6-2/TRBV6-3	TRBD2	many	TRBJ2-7	TGTGCCAGCAGTTCCCACCCGCCAGGGTCTAGCGGGCCCATGTCCTACGAGCAGTACTTC	CASSSHPPGSSGPMSYEQYF
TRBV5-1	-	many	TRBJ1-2	TGCGCCAGCACCCCACGGGCAGGAGATAACTATGGCTACACCTTC	CASTPRAGDNYGYTF
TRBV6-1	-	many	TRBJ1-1	TGTGCCAGCAGACGAGGGGACGTTGAAGCTTTCTTT	CASRRGDVEAFF
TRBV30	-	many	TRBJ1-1	TGTGCCTGGAGTTCGCCTCTACCTGAAGCTTTCTTT	CAWSSPLPEAFF
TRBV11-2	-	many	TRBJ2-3	TGTGCCAGCAGCTATACAGCCCCGACAGATACGCAGTATTTT	CASSYTAPTDTQYF
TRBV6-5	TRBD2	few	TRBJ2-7	TGTGCCAGCAGTTATGGGAGACTAGCGGGGGACTACGAGCAGTACTTC	CASSYGRLAGDYEQYF
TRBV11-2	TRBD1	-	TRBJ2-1	TGTGCCAGCAGCTTCTACAGGGGCCTGAGCACCTACAACGAGCAGTTCTTC	CASSFYRGLSTYNEQFF
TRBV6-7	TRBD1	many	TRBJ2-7	TGTGCCAGTCTTCGACAGGGAAATCTGCCCACCTACGAGCAGTACTTC	CASLRQGNLPTYEQYF